Below, one TCR beta chain is given with its context. The antigen is undetermined. Assay used: immunoSEQ multiplex PCR; TCRdb lists only in-frame clones, some missing. The table lists 100,000 to 150,000 clones, around 86% of them singletons. This entry belongs to a study of T cell responses to AZD1222 COVID-19 vaccine. Whole-study findings and limits: The donor cohort was predominantly white British with a female majority, and clonal diversity may have been underestimated. Among AZD1222 vaccinees, only 5 to 7 were seropositive at baseline.

The sample here was peripheral blood, taken on day 0 of AZD1222 vaccination. The receptor was derived from an adult in good health.

The CDR3, as DNA: TGTGCCAGCAGTTTGAGCACCGGGGGCATCGATGAGCAGTTCTTC. It translates to CASSLSTGGIDEQFF. The gene calls are TRBV6-6 and TRBJ2-1; the D gene could be TRBD1 or TRBD2 (6 bases each). The CDR3 is made up of 15 amino acids. V dropped 4 bases and J dropped 8 bases, with 18 bases sitting between them. Germline CDR1 MNHNY, CDR2 SVGAGI (reference sequence).